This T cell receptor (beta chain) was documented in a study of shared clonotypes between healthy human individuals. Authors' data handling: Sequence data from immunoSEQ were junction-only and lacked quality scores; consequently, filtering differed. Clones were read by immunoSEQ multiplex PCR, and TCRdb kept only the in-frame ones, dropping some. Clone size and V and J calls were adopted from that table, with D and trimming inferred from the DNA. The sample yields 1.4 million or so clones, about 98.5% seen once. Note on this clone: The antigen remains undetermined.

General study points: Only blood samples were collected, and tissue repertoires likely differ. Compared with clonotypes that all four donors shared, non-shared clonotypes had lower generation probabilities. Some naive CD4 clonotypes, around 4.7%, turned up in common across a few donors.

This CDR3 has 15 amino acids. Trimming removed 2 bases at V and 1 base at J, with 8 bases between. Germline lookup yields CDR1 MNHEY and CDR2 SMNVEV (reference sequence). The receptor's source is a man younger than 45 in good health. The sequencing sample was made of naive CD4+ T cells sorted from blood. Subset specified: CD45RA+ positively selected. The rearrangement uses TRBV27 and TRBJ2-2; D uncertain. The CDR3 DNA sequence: TGTGCCAGCAGTTTAATCGGAGTGAACACCGGGGAGCTGTTTTTT. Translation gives CASSLIGVNTGELFF.